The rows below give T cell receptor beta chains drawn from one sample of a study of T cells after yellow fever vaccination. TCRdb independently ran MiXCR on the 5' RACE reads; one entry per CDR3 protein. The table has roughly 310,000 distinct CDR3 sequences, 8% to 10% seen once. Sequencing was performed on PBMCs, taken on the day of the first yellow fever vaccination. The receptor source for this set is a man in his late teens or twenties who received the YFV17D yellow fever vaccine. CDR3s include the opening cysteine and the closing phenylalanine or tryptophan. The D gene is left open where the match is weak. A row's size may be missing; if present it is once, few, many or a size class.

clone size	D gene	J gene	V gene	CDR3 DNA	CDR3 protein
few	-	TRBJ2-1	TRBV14	TGTGCCAGCAGCCAAGTGGGGGCCGACAATGAGCAGTTCTTC	CASSQVGADNEQFF
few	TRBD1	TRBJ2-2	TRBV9	TGTGCCAGCAGCGGATACCAGGGGGCCGGGGAGCTGTTTTTT	CASSGYQGAGELFF
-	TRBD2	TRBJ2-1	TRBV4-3	TGCGCCAGCAGCCGCGGGCGGGGCGGGGGGTACAGTGCGCAGTTCTTC	CASSRGRGGGYSAQFF
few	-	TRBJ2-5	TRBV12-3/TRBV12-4	TGTGCCAGCAGTCCCACCGGGACCCCCGAGACCCAGTACTTC	CASSPTGTPETQYF
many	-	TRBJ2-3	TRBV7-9	TGTGCCAGCAGCTCGGGCAAGACGCAGTATTTT	CASSSGKTQYF
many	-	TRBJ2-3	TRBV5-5	TGTGCCAGCAGCTTGCGGCTTGGCGCCCTCAGCACAGATACGCAGTATTTT	CASSLRLGALSTDTQYF
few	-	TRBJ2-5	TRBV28	TGTGCCAGCAGTTTCTGGTACCAAGAGACCCAGTACTTC	CASSFWYQETQYF
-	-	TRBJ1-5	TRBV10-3	TGTGCCATCAGTGAGAGGGAGCGGCTGCCCCAGCATTTT	CAISERERLPQHF
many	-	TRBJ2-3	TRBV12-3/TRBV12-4	TGTGCCAGCAGTTCAAGTGCCACAGATACGCAGTATTTT	CASSSSATDTQYF
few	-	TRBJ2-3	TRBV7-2	TGTGCCAGCAGCCACCGGGCCCCGAACACAGATACGCAGTATTTT	CASSHRAPNTDTQYF
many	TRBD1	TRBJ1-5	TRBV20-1	TGCAGTGCTAGAGAAAGGGACAGGTTCAATCAGCCCCAGCATTTT	CSARERDRFNQPQHF
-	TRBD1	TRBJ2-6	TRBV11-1	TGTGCCAGCAGCACAAGGACAGGGTCGAGCTCTGGGGCCAACGTCCTGACTTTC	CASSTRTGSSSGANVLTF
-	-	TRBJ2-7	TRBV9	TGTGCCAGCAGCGACCACGGGACGAAGAGCTCCTACGAGCAGTACTTC	CASSDHGTKSSYEQYF
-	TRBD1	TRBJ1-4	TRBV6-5	TGTGCCAGCAGTTCTAGGACAGGGGCTAATGAAAAACTGTTTTTT	CASSSRTGANEKLFF
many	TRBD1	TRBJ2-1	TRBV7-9	TGTGCCAGCAGCCTCGGAAGGACAGGGCCCTACAATGAGCAGTTCTTC	CASSLGRTGPYNEQFF
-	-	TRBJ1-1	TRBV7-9	TGTGCCAGCAGCTTACAATTGGAGAGGACTGAAGCTTTCTTT	CASSLQLERTEAFF
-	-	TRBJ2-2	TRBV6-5	TGTGCCAGCAGTTATCCGGCCACCGGGGAGCTGTTTTTT	CASSYPATGELFF
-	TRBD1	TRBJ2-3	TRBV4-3	TGCGCCAGCAGCCAAGCAGGGGGTCCCACAGATACGCAGTATTTT	CASSQAGGPTDTQYF
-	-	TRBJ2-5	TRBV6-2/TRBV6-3	TGTGCCAGCAGACAAAAAACGGCCGGGACGCCTCAAGAGACCCAGTACTTC	CASRQKTAGTPQETQYF
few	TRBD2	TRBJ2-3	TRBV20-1	TGCAGTGCTAGGAAGCGGGGGTCGAGCACAGATACGCAGTATTTT	CSARKRGSSTDTQYF
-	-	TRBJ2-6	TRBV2	TGTGCCAGCAGTCGCCTTAGCCCTGGGGCCAACGTCCTGACTTTC	CASSRLSPGANVLTF
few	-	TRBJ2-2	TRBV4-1	TGCGCCAGCAGCCAAGAACCCGTAAGAGGGGGGGCGGCCGGGGAGCTGTTTTTT	CASSQEPVRGGAAGELFF
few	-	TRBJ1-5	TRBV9	TGTGCCAGCAGCCAAGGGGGGGCTCTCAATCAGCCCCAGCATTTT	CASSQGGALNQPQHF
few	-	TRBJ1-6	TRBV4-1	TGCGCCAGCAGCCAGACACAACATTCACCCCTCCACTTT	CASSQTQHSPLHF
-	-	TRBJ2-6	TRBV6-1	TGTGCCAGCAGTGAAGGAGGAGGCCCTGGGGCCAACGTCCTGACTTTC	CASSEGGGPGANVLTF
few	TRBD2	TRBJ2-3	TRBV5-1	TGCGCCAGCAGCTTGACCGGCGGGGGGCTCACAGATACGCAGTATTTT	CASSLTGGGLTDTQYF
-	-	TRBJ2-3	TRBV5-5	TGTGCCAGCAGCTGGGGTCCGCGCAGGGGGGACACAGATACGCAGTATTTT	CASSWGPRRGDTDTQYF
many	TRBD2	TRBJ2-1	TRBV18	TGTGCCAGCTCACCACTAGCGGGGGGCAGCGGTGAGCAGTTCTTC	CASSPLAGGSGEQFF
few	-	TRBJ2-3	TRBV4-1	TGCGCCAGCAGCCAGAGCGGCCTGGGTGGAGATACGCAGTATTTT	CASSQSGLGGDTQYF
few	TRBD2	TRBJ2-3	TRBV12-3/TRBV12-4	TGTGCCAGCAGCTTAGCGGGGGTTTTCACAGATACGCAGTATTTT	CASSLAGVFTDTQYF
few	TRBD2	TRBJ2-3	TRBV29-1	TGCAGCGTGACTAGCGGGTCCTCTAGCACAGATACGCAGTATTTT	CSVTSGSSSTDTQYF
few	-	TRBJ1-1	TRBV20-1	TGCAGTGCTAGAAGGAGACAGAGGGACACTGAAGCTTTCTTT	CSARRRQRDTEAFF
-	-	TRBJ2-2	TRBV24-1	TGTGCCACCAGGAGGGGGGCCACGAACACCGGGGAGCTGTTTTTT	CATRRGATNTGELFF
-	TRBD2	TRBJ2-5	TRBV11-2	TGTGCCAGCAGCGCCCGAGCGGGGGGAGAGACCCAGTACTTC	CASSARAGGETQYF
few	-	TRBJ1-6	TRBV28	TGTGCCAGCAGCTACCGAGGGGGATTGGGTTCACCCCTCCACTTT	CASSYRGGLGSPLHF
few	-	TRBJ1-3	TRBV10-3	TGTGCCATCAGTGCATGGCCTGGAAACACCATATATTTT	CAISAWPGNTIYF
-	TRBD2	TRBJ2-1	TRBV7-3	TGTGCCAGCAGCTTAATGGTTCGGGGGGTGGGGAATGAGCAGTTCTTC	CASSLMVRGVGNEQFF
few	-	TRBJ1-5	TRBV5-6	TGTGCCAGTAAAAAAAATACAGGGCCCCCCAATCAGCCCCAGCATTTT	CASKKNTGPPNQPQHF